Presented here are 5 T cell receptor beta chains from one specimen sequenced in a study of vaccination and CD4 T cells after COVID-19. Treatment noted: roughly 11-day PBMC culture with coronavirus spike peptide pools or control peptides (ViraFEST assay). For these TCRs, the target antigens are not known. Oncomine TCR Beta short-read sequencing was applied to DNA from cultured CD4+ T cells. TCRdb re-derived calls from the PCR reads in MiXCR, one entry per CDR3 protein. The table lists about 10,000 distinct CDR3 sequences, roughly two fifths of them singletons. Sequencing used CD4+ T cells from blood, cultured in vitro. All receptors come from a human donor who had recovered from COVID-19.

This clonotype was detected only a few times. The chain uses TRBV5-1 and TRBJ2-2; tentatively, D is TRBD2 (5 bases). Trimming took 1 base from V and 4 from J, leaving 14 bases between them. Germline CDR1 SGHRS, CDR2 YFSETQ. The CDR3 is 16 amino acids. The CDR3 nucleotides read TGCGCCAGCAGCTTGATGACGGGATTGAGCACCGGGGAGCTGTTTTTT. As protein: CASSLMTGLSTGELFF.

The chain joins TRBV27 to TRBJ2-7, with a possible D match to TRBD2 (6 bases). The germline V and J ends were trimmed by 2 bases and 6 bases, with 11 bases remaining between them. The CDR3 is made up of 13 amino acids. Germline CDR1 MNHEY, CDR2 SMNVEV (reference sequence). CDR3 protein: CASSLVTAGEQYF. CDR3 nucleotides: TGTGCCAGCAGTTTAGTAACAGCGGGCGAGCAGTACTTC.

This clonotype was observed a few times. The rearrangement uses TRBV6-2 or TRBV6-3 and TRBJ2-2; 10 bases are a match to TRBD2. This CDR3 has 17 residues. V was pared by 2 bases and J by 7 bases, with 10 bases of the junction left unmatched. Germline values: CDR1 MNHEY, CDR2 SVGEGT. Written as DNA, the CDR3 is TGTGCCAGCAGTTACCCAAGCGGGGGGGCGTCCGGCGGGGAGCTGTTTTTT. It encodes CASSYPSGGASGGELFF.

This chain connects TRBV29-1 to TRBJ1-1; D gene ambiguous. The V end lost 4 bases, the J end lost 1 base, and 10 bases lay between the germline ends. From germline, CDR1 is SQVTM and CDR2 ANQGSEA. The CDR3 loop spans 13 amino acids. The CDR3 DNA follows: TGCAGCGTTGCTCGGCCAGGGAACACTGAAGCTTTCTTT. Translation: CSVARPGNTEAFF.

This clonotype came up a few times. The rearrangement uses TRBV7-2 and TRBJ2-5; perhaps TRBD1 as D (6 bases). From germline, CDR1 is SGHTA and CDR2 FQGNSA. V gave up 4 bases and J gave up 1 base, with 13 bases separating them. CDR3 length: 15 residues. The DNA of the CDR3 is TGTGCCAGCAGCTCCCCCCAGGGGTTCCAAGAGACCCAGTACTTC. It translates to CASSSPQGFQETQYF.